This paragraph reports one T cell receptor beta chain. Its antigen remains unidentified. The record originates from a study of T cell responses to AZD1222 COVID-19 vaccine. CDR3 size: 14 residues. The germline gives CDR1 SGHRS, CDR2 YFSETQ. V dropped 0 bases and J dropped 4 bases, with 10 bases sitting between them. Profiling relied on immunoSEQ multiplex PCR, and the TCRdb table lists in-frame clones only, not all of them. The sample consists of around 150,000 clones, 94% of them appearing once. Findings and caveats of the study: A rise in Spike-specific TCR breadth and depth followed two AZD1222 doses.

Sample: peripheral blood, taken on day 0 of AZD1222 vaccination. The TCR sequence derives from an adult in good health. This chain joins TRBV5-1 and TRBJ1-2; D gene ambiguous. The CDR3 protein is CASSLEGEGYGYTF. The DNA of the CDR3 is TGCGCCAGCAGCTTGGAAGGAGAGGGCTATGGCTACACCTTC.